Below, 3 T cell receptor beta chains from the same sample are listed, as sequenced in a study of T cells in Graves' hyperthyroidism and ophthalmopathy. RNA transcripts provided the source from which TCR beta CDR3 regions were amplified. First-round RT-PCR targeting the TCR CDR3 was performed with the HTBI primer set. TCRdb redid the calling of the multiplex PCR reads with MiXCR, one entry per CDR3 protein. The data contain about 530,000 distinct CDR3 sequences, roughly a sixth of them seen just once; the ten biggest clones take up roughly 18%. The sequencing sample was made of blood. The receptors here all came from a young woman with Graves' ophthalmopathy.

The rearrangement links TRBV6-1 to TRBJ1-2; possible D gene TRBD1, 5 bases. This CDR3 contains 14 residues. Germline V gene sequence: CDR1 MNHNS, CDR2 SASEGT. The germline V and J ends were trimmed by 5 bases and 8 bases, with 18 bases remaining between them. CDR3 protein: CASSNRQGSGGYTF. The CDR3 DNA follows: TGTGCCAGCAGTAACCGGCAGGGTTCAGGAGGCTACACCTTC.

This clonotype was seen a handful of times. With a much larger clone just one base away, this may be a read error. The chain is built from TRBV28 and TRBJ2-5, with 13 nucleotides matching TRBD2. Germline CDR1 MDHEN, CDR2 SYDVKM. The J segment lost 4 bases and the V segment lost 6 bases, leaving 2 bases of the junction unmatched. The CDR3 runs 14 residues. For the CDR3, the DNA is TGTGCCAGCAGCGGACTAGCGGGAGTAGAGACCCAGTACTTC. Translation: CASSGLAGVETQYF.

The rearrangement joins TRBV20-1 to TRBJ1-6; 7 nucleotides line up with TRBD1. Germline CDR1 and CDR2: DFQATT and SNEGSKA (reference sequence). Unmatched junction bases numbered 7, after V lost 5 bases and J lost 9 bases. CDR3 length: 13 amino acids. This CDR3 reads CSAYRGLGSPLHF. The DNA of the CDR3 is TGCAGTGCTTACAGGGGCTTGGGTTCACCCCTCCACTTT.